These 20 T cell receptor beta chains share one sample of origin, sequenced in a study of CD8 T cells in ankylosing spondylitis. TCRdb re-analysed the 5' RACE reads in MiXCR, keeping a single row per CDR3 protein. Of roughly 250,000 distinct CDR3 sequences in the sample, about 11% were seen once. The sequenced sample was blood, either unsorted or a sorted T cell fraction (not recorded which). The receptors come from a male donor with ankylosing spondylitis or in good health (not recorded which).

This clonotype was observed many times. The V and J genes are TRBV5-1 and TRBJ2-1, with a tentative D call TRBD2 (5 bases). Germline V lookup: CDR1 SGHRS, CDR2 YFSETQ. This CDR3 contains 14 residues. Trimming cost V 3 bases and J 8 bases, with 15 bases left between them. The CDR3 is CASSWRGPSDEQFF. In nucleotides, the CDR3 is TGCGCCAGCAGCTGGAGAGGGCCCTCCGATGAGCAGTTCTTC.

There are many counts of this clonotype. The chain combines TRBV5-1 with TRBJ2-3; TRBD2 matches 7 bases. After removal of 1 base from V and 3 bases from J, the junction contained 5 bases not matched to a gene. The V gene's germline CDR1 is SGHRS and CDR2 YFSETQ. The CDR3 spans 15 residues. The CDR3, as DNA: TGCGCCAGCAGCTTGAGGAAAGCGGGAACAGATACGCAGTATTTT. Translation: CASSLRKAGTDTQYF.

J is TRBJ2-4 and V is TRBV4-2; the D gene could be TRBD1 or TRBD2 (5 bases each). Per the germline V gene, CDR1 is LGHNA and CDR2 is YNFKEQ. Trimming removed 4 bases at V and 5 bases at J, with 15 bases between. The CDR3 contains 15 residues. CDR3 sequence reads: CASSPRRGVENIQYF. CDR3 DNA: TGTGCCAGCAGCCCCAGACGAGGGGTGGAAAACATTCAGTACTTC.

This clonotype was seen at least ten times. V is TRBV12-5 and J is TRBJ1-2, with D possibly matching TRBD1 (6 bases). The V end was cut by 6 bases, the J end by 4 bases, with 12 bases between. Germline loops: CDR1 LGHNT, CDR2 FRNRAP. The CDR3 is made up of 13 amino acids. CDR3 region: CASGPGQFYGYTF. The CDR3 nucleotides read TGTGCTAGTGGACCTGGACAGTTCTATGGCTACACCTTC.

This clonotype came up many times. The chain recombines TRBV5-1 with TRBJ2-1, with a weak D call TRBD1 (5 bases). The CDR3 consists of 15 residues. Germline V lookup: CDR1 SGHRS, CDR2 YFSETQ. The V gene lost 1 base and the J gene lost 3 bases, with 11 bases spanning the gap. The CDR3 region has the DNA TGCGCCAGCAGCTTGCTAGGGGCCTTCTACAATGAGCAGTTCTTC. This translates into CASSLLGAFYNEQFF.

This clonotype was observed at least ten times. The chain carries TRBV12-3 or TRBV12-4 and TRBJ2-5, with a weak D call TRBD1 (5 bases). The CDR3 is made up of 14 amino acids. V was clipped by 1 base and J by 1 base, with 7 bases between them. The CDR3 region is CASSLDRLQETQYF. CDR3 nucleotide sequence: TGTGCCAGCAGTTTAGACAGGCTCCAAGAGACCCAGTACTTC.

Ten or more counts support this clonotype. V is TRBV5-1 and J is TRBJ2-7; the D is unclear. From germline, CDR1 is SGHRS and CDR2 YFSETQ. V was trimmed by 1 base and J by 2 bases, leaving 16 bases between them. The CDR3 length is 16 residues. The CDR3: CASSLFAELPTYEQYF. CDR3 DNA sequence: TGCGCCAGCAGCTTGTTTGCAGAGCTGCCGACCTACGAGCAGTACTTC.

This clonotype was counted ten times or more. The chain uses TRBV11-1 and TRBJ2-1; 13 bases fit TRBD2. This CDR3 region has 18 residues. The ends lost 7 bases at V and 8 bases at J; junction bases unmatched: 17. CDR1 is SGHAT and CDR2 is FQDESV in the germline V gene (reference sequence). CDR3 coding DNA: TGTGCCAGCACCGGGACTAGCGGGACCCCTCATTCCGAGGATGAGCAGTTCTTC. Translation gives CASTGTSGTPHSEDEQFF.

The chain is built from TRBV13 and TRBJ1-1, with D uncertain. Trimming cost V 6 bases and J 4 bases, with 12 bases left between them. The CDR3 is made up of 13 amino acids. In germline, CDR1 is PRHDT, CDR2 FYEKMQ (reference sequence). CDR3: CASRAGIGTEAFF. DNA for the CDR3: TGTGCCAGCAGGGCGGGAATCGGCACTGAAGCTTTCTTT. The whole variable domain, filled in from reference TRBV13 and TRBJ1-1, reads AAGVIQSPRHLIKEKRETATLKCYPIPRHDTVYWYQQGPGQDPQFLISFYEKMQSDKGSIPDRFSAQQFSDYHSELNMSSLELGDSALYFCASRAGIGTEAFFGQGTRLTVV.

This clonotype was recorded at least ten times. This chain joins TRBV20-1 and TRBJ2-1, with TRBD1 matching 9 bases. Unmatched junction bases numbered 7, after V lost 5 bases and J lost 5 bases. The CDR3 sequence is 14 residues long. Germline V gene sequence: CDR1 DFQATT, CDR2 SNEGSKA (reference sequence). CDR3 loop: CSAGRDRENNEQFF. The DNA of the CDR3 is TGCAGTGCTGGCCGGGACAGGGAAAACAATGAGCAGTTCTTC.

This clonotype has a handful of counts. The chain has TRBV24-1 and TRBJ2-2; 9 nucleotides align to TRBD2. Losses at the gene ends were 5 bases for V and 6 bases for J; bases not matched to a gene: 9. The CDR3 has 16 amino acids. The V gene's germline CDR1 is KGHDR and CDR2 SFDVKD. As DNA, the CDR3 is TGTGCCACCAGTGGAGCGGGAGGCCCAGCGCCCGGGGAGCTGTTTTTT. This sequence encodes CATSGAGGPAPGELFF.

This clonotype was recorded at least ten times. V and J are TRBV29-1 and TRBJ1-2, with TRBD1 matching 8 bases. In germline, CDR1 is SQVTM, CDR2 ANQGSEA. CDR3 length equals 16 residues. Losses at the gene ends were 3 bases for V and 2 bases for J; bases not matched to a gene: 11. The CDR3 spells CSVEAGQVISNYGYTF. The DNA for the CDR3 is TGCAGCGTTGAGGCGGGACAGGTCATATCGAACTATGGCTACACCTTC.

The table lists this clonotype with many counts. The V call is TRBV10-3, the J call TRBJ1-2, with D maybe TRBD1 (6 bases). The CDR3 has 14 amino acids. Germline CDR1 ENHRY, CDR2 SYGVKD. V was clipped by 2 bases and J by 8 bases, with 15 bases between them. CDR3 sequence reads: CAISEGTGSRGYTF. CDR3 nucleotide sequence: TGTGCCATCAGTGAGGGTACAGGGTCAAGAGGCTACACCTTC.

This clonotype was observed a handful of times. The V gene is TRBV7-2, the J gene TRBJ2-2, with no clear D. The CDR3 spans 14 residues. CDR1 and CDR2 from the germline V gene are SGHTA and FQGNSA. Trimming left V 6 bases short and J 3 bases short, with 11 bases between. The CDR3 loop is CASSIQTYTGELFF. CDR3 nucleotides: TGTGCCAGCAGTATTCAGACTTACACCGGGGAGCTGTTTTTT.

This chain connects TRBV5-1 to TRBJ1-1; 9 positions match TRBD1. The germline V gene encodes CDR1 SGHRS and CDR2 YFSETQ. There are 16 residues in the CDR3. V lost 3 bases, J lost 3 bases, and 9 bases stayed unmatched. The CDR3 sequence is CASSWGTGLGDTEAFF. Here the CDR3 DNA reads TGCGCCAGCAGCTGGGGGACAGGGCTGGGCGACACTGAAGCTTTCTTT.

This clonotype was seen at least ten times. The V and J genes are TRBV12-3 or TRBV12-4 and TRBJ2-1, with TRBD2 identical over 11 bases. V was pared by 1 base and J by 7 bases, with 3 bases of the junction left unmatched. This CDR3 comprises 15 residues. CDR3 residues: CASSLEGTSGNEQFF. The CDR3 bases are TGTGCCAGCAGTTTAGAGGGGACTAGCGGAAATGAGCAGTTCTTC.

This clonotype was seen many times. The V gene is TRBV20-1, the J gene TRBJ2-3; tentatively, D is TRBD2 (6 bases). Trimming shortened V by 6 bases and J by 4 bases, and 20 bases separated the two germline ends. Germline CDR1 DFQATT, CDR2 SNEGSKA (reference sequence). The CDR3 spans 15 residues. CDR3 sequence reads: CSAPAGLGVADTQYF. The CDR3 DNA sequence: TGCAGTGCCCCCGCGGGGCTAGGGGTAGCAGATACGCAGTATTTT.

This clonotype was seen at least ten times. The rearrangement joins TRBV3-1 to TRBJ2-1, with D unresolved. Germline V lookup: CDR1 LGHDT, CDR2 YNNKEL (reference sequence). The CDR3 extends over 14 amino acids. The V end lost 4 bases, the J end lost 3 bases, and 10 bases lay between the germline ends. CDR3: CASSLLNLYNEQFF. The CDR3 DNA reads TGTGCCAGCAGCCTTTTGAACCTCTACAATGAGCAGTTCTTC.

The CDR3 loop reads CSANIPGSYNEQFF. Here the CDR3 DNA reads TGCAGTGCTAACATACCTGGCTCCTACAATGAGCAGTTCTTC. This chain uses TRBV20-1 with TRBJ2-1, with D hard to call. Germline CDR1 is DFQATT and CDR2 is SNEGSKA (reference sequence). Trimming cost V 4 bases and J 0 bases, with 10 bases left between them. The CDR3 is made up of 14 amino acids.

The chain combines TRBV5-1 with TRBJ2-3; D not resolved. V lost 4 bases to trimming and J lost 4 bases, with 16 bases between them. Germline V gene lookup returns CDR1 SGHRS and CDR2 YFSETQ. The CDR3 contains 15 residues. The CDR3 bases are TGCGCCAGCAGCGCCATCCTTGGAGAAGCAGATACGCAGTATTTT. Encoded protein: CASSAILGEADTQYF.